These 5 T cell receptor beta chains originate from one sample sequenced in a study of siplizumab effects on memory and regulatory T cells. TCRdb's table, derived via immunoSEQ multiplex PCR, lists solely in-frame clones and lacks some. This repertoire shows over 85,000 clones, approximately 97% found once; its top ten account for 0.03% to 0.035%. The sequenced sample consisted of naive CD4+ T cells sorted from blood. These receptors were taken from a human donor in good health.

The chain uses TRBV2 and TRBJ2-5; D call uncertain. Looked up from germline, CDR1 is SNHLY and CDR2 is FYNNEI. V lost 5 bases and J lost 1, with 8 bases in between. CDR3 size: 13 residues. The CDR3 DNA sequence: TGTGCCAGCAGTTCTCAGGCCCAAGAGACCCAGTACTTC. It yields the protein CASSSQAQETQYF.

The chain combines TRBV5-1 with TRBJ2-7; 9 nucleotides match TRBD1. CDR3 size: 16 residues. Germline CDR1 reads SGHRS; CDR2 reads YFSETQ. The junction had 7 bases not matched to a gene; V was cut back by 0 bases and J by 3 bases. The CDR3 here is CASSLGHGTGYYEQYF. Written as DNA, the CDR3 is TGCGCCAGCAGCTTGGGACACGGGACAGGGTACTACGAGCAGTACTTC. Full variable domain (rest looked up from reference TRBV5-1 and TRBJ2-7): KAGVTQTPRYLIKTRGQQVTLSCSPISGHRSVSWYQQTPGQGLQFLFEYFSETQRNKGNFPGRFSGRQFSNSRSEMNVSTLELGDSALYLCASSLGHGTGYYEQYFGPGTRLTVT.

V and J are TRBV5-5 and TRBJ1-1; 8 positions agree with TRBD1. Germline V gene data show CDR1 as SGHKS and CDR2 as YYEKEE (reference sequence). Germline trimming cut 4 bases from V and 3 bases from J; bases unmatched to any gene: 2. This CDR3 has 13 amino acids. CDR3 sequence: CASSRDRHTEAFF. In DNA form, the CDR3 reads TGTGCCAGCAGCAGGGACAGGCACACTGAAGCTTTCTTT.

J is TRBJ1-3 and V is TRBV11-3; no clear D. Germline V gives CDR1 SGHNT, CDR2 YENEEA. CDR3 length equals 13 residues. Trimming shortened V by 5 bases and J by 4 bases, and 9 bases separated the two germline ends. The CDR3 here is CASSLGWGNTIYF. Here the CDR3 DNA reads TGTGCCAGCAGCCTCGGTTGGGGAAACACCATATATTTT.

The rearrangement joins TRBV7-9 to TRBJ2-7; no clear D. The V gene's germline CDR1 is SEHNR and CDR2 FQNEAQ (reference sequence). V was shortened by 3 bases and J by 2 bases, with 11 bases between the two germline ends. The CDR3 covers 14 residues. Here the CDR3 reads CASSFQVGPYEQYF. The CDR3 DNA is TGTGCCAGCAGCTTCCAGGTTGGACCCTACGAGCAGTACTTC.